This T cell receptor beta chain was recovered during a study of blood T cell repertoires in COVID-19. Overall study: PBMCs, B-cell-depleted T cells, or T cells were the source of the cDNA or gDNA that made up the material.

V shed 7 bases and J 7 bases; nucleotides not matched to a gene: 6. This CDR3 is built from 14 residues. CDR1 and CDR2 from the germline V gene are WSHSY and SAAADI. Study processing details: It was from reference gene primer amplification that nucleated cell counts were estimated. Assay used: immunoSEQ multiplex PCR; TCRdb lists only in-frame clones, some missing. V and J calls and clone size are given by that table; D and trimming were obtained from the DNA. The table includes about 200,000 clones, roughly 86% detected once. This receptor was taken from a young woman with acute COVID-19. Sequenced sample: PBMCs or T cells enriched from blood (not recorded which). This sequence joins TRBV10-2 and TRBJ2-1, with 11 bases identical to TRBD2. In nucleotides, the CDR3 is TGCGCCAGCAAGCTAGCGGGGGGAAGGAATGAGCAGTTCTTC. This codes for CASKLAGGRNEQFF.